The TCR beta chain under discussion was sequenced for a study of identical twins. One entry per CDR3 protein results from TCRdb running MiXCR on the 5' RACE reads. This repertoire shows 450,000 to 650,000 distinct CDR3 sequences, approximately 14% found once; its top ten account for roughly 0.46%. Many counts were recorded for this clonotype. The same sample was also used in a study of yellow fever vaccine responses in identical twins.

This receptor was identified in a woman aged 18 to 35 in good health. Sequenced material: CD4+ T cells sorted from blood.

The CDR3: CAPPGTGYRNTEAFF. In nucleotides, the CDR3 is TGTGCCCCCCCGGGGACAGGGTATCGGAACACTGAAGCTTTCTTT. The chain is built from TRBV27 and TRBJ1-1, with 9 bases fitting TRBD1. V was pared by 11 bases and J by 1 base, with 11 bases of the junction left unmatched. The CDR3 is 15 residues long. CDR1 is MNHEY and CDR2 is SMNVEV in the germline V gene (reference sequence).